This TCR beta chain stems from a study of blood T cells in healthy people across ages. The authors ran a second PCR of 7 to 11 cycles using a sample-barcoded 5' primer and a J-beta primer mix. TCRdb reprocessed the 5' RACE reads via MiXCR and lists one record per CDR3 protein. The sample includes 1.5 million or so distinct CDR3 sequences, 42% of them seen just once. Donors gave around 9.8 milliliters of peripheral blood apiece. V was trimmed by 2 bases and J by 4 bases, leaving 15 bases between them. CDR3 size: 15 residues. Germline CDR1 reads DFQATT; CDR2 reads SNEGSKA (reference sequence). This clonotype was picked up a small number of times.

This clonotype was sampled from a woman in her late teens or twenties in good health. Sequencing input: blood. The V call is TRBV20-1, the J call TRBJ2-1, with D unclear. The CDR3 is CSARPPSPVYNEQFF. The CDR3 DNA reads TGCAGTGCTAGACCCCCTTCGCCAGTTTACAATGAGCAGTTCTTC.